The rows below give T cell receptor beta chains drawn from one sample of a study of regulatory T cells in long-lasting Graves disease. One entry per CDR3 protein, called by TCRdb with MiXCR from the multiplex PCR reads. The sample lists roughly 420,000 distinct CDR3 sequences, 14% occurring once. This same sample was also taken into another study, of T cells in Graves' hyperthyroidism and ophthalmopathy.

The specimen was peripheral blood mononuclear cells (PBMCs), collected at new diagnosis, from a patient treated with antithyroid drugs. The receptors here all came from a woman aged 45-65 years with Graves disease. CDR3s include the opening cysteine and the closing phenylalanine or tryptophan. D genes are given only for firm matches. Some rows have no size entry. The others give once, few or many, or a class for an expanded clone.

J: TRBJ2-5
size: -
length: 12
D: -
V: TRBV10-2
CDR3: CASSVVEETQYF
DNA: TGCGCCAGCAGTGTCGTAGAAGAGACCCAGTACTTC

J: TRBJ2-2
size: many
length: 11
D: -
V: TRBV3-1
CDR3: CASTNTGELFF
DNA: TGCGCCAGCACCAATACCGGGGAGCTGTTTTTT

J: TRBJ1-2
size: few
length: 14
D: TRBD1
V: TRBV28
CDR3: CASSPTDRGYGYTF
DNA: TGTGCCAGCAGTCCCACGGACAGGGGCTATGGCTACACCTTC

J: TRBJ2-3
size: -
length: 14
D: -
V: TRBV7-6
CDR3: CASSLAPATDTQYF
DNA: TGTGCCAGCAGCTTAGCGCCTGCCACAGATACGCAGTATTTT

J: TRBJ1-4
size: few
length: 14
D: -
V: TRBV25-1
CDR3: CASNRNGPNEKLFF
DNA: TGTGCCAGCAACCGAAACGGGCCCAATGAAAAACTGTTTTTT

J: TRBJ2-7
size: many
length: 12
D: -
V: TRBV11-2
CDR3: CASTINVGEQYF
DNA: TGTGCCAGCACCATAAATGTAGGGGAGCAGTACTTC

J: TRBJ2-1
size: few
length: 15
D: -
V: TRBV5-1
CDR3: CASSSDTSSYNEQFF
DNA: TGCGCCAGCAGCTCCGACACTTCCTCCTACAATGAGCAGTTCTTC

J: TRBJ1-2
size: many
length: 14
D: -
V: TRBV28
CDR3: CASSPWGGGYGYTF
DNA: TGTGCCAGCAGCCCCTGGGGGGGGGGCTATGGCTACACCTTC

J: TRBJ2-3
size: many
length: 14
D: TRBD1
V: TRBV29-1
CDR3: CSGTGTGVGDTQYF
DNA: TGCAGCGGCACCGGGACAGGGGTCGGAGATACGCAGTATTTT

J: TRBJ2-2
size: few
length: 14
D: -
V: TRBV7-3
CDR3: CASSLKVGAGELFF
DNA: TGTGCCAGCAGCTTAAAAGTGGGCGCCGGGGAGCTGTTTTTT

J: TRBJ2-1
size: few
length: 17
D: TRBD1
V: TRBV6-2/TRBV6-3
CDR3: CASSEAGTGFYMDEQFF
DNA: TGTGCCAGCAGTGAAGCGGGGACAGGGTTTTACATGGATGAGCAGTTCTTC

J: TRBJ2-7
size: few
length: 14
D: -
V: TRBV5-1
CDR3: CASSLAGPSNEQYF
DNA: TGCGCCAGCAGCTTGGCCGGCCCTTCGAACGAGCAGTACTTC

J: TRBJ1-5
size: many
length: 13
D: -
V: TRBV2
CDR3: CAGNRDSNQPQHF
DNA: TGTGCCGGGAACAGGGATAGCAATCAGCCCCAGCATTTT

J: TRBJ1-1
size: few
length: 14
D: -
V: TRBV19
CDR3: CASRVAGGNTEAFF
DNA: TGTGCCAGTAGGGTGGCTGGGGGGAACACTGAAGCTTTCTTT

J: TRBJ2-1
size: few
length: 18
D: TRBD2
V: TRBV4-2
CDR3: CASSHATSGTSGNNEQFF
DNA: TGTGCCAGCAGCCACGCAACCTCCGGGACTAGCGGCAACAATGAGCAGTTCTTC

J: TRBJ2-7
size: many
length: 15
D: TRBD2
V: TRBV7-6
CDR3: CASSLETSSYGEQYF
DNA: TGTGCCAGCAGCTTAGAGACTAGCTCCTATGGGGAGCAGTACTTC

J: TRBJ2-7
size: -
length: 15
D: TRBD2
V: TRBV2
CDR3: CASGGTSEFPYEQYF
DNA: TGTGCCAGCGGGGGAACTAGCGAGTTTCCCTACGAGCAGTACTTC

J: TRBJ1-2
size: -
length: 13
D: -
V: TRBV29-1
CDR3: CSVSGQGNYGYTF
DNA: -

J: TRBJ2-1
size: -
length: 17
D: TRBD2
V: TRBV2
CDR3: CASTPGGGLDSYNEQFF
DNA: TGTGCCAGCACTCCCGGCGGAGGACTAGACTCCTACAATGAGCAGTTCTTC

J: TRBJ2-7
size: -
length: 15
D: -
V: TRBV7-9
CDR3: CASSGRDTGSYEQYF
DNA: TGTGCCAGCAGCGGCCGGGACACCGGCTCCTACGAGCAGTACTTC

J: TRBJ2-7
size: many
length: 12
D: TRBD1
V: TRBV5-1
CDR3: CASGQGSYEQYF
DNA: TGCGCCAGCGGACAGGGATCCTACGAGCAGTACTTC

J: TRBJ1-3
size: -
length: 15
D: TRBD1
V: TRBV4-1
CDR3: CASSHRDSSGNTIYF
DNA: TGCGCCAGCAGCCATCGGGACAGCTCTGGAAACACCATATATTTT

J: TRBJ1-1
size: -
length: 15
D: TRBD1
V: TRBV28
CDR3: CASRSPGQGKRTAFF
DNA: TGTGCCAGCAGGAGCCCCGGACAGGGGAAAAGGACGGCTTTCTTT

J: TRBJ2-1
size: few
length: 15
D: TRBD1
V: TRBV5-5
CDR3: CASSGDRVRNNEQFF
DNA: TGTGCCAGCAGCGGTGACAGGGTCAGGAACAATGAGCAGTTCTTC

J: TRBJ2-1
size: -
length: 17
D: TRBD2
V: TRBV24-1
CDR3: CATSEAASGKTYNEQFF
DNA: TGTGCCACCAGTGAGGCCGCTAGCGGAAAGACCTACAATGAGCAGTTCTTC

J: TRBJ2-1
size: few
length: 17
D: TRBD2
V: TRBV25-1
CDR3: CASNPSAGREGHNEQFF
DNA: TGTGCCAGCAACCCTTCAGCGGGCAGGGAGGGGCACAATGAGCAGTTCTTC

J: TRBJ2-1
size: many
length: 17
D: TRBD2
V: TRBV5-1
CDR3: CASSLFSSGTGYNEQFF
DNA: TGCGCCAGCAGCTTGTTTTCTAGCGGGACGGGCTACAATGAGCAGTTCTTC

J: TRBJ2-7
size: few
length: 16
D: TRBD2
V: TRBV5-1
CDR3: CASSPGGSGGRGEQYF
DNA: TGCGCCAGCAGCCCCGGGGGGTCGGGAGGCCGGGGCGAGCAGTACTTC

J: TRBJ1-4
size: few
length: 14
D: TRBD1
V: TRBV20-1
CDR3: CSARRDRLNEKLFF
DNA: TGCAGTGCTAGGAGGGACAGGTTAAATGAAAAACTGTTTTTT

J: TRBJ2-1
size: many
length: 15
D: TRBD2
V: TRBV28
CDR3: CASSLSAGGRSEQFF
DNA: TGTGCCAGCAGTTTATCGGCGGGAGGGCGTAGTGAGCAGTTCTTC

J: TRBJ2-1
size: many
length: 16
D: TRBD2
V: TRBV6-5
CDR3: CASSSIGLASYNEQFF
DNA: TGTGCCAGCAGTTCCATAGGACTAGCGTCTTACAATGAGCAGTTCTTC

J: TRBJ1-5
size: many
length: 15
D: TRBD1
V: TRBV28
CDR3: CASSLQGGGVEPQHF
DNA: TGTGCCAGCAGTCTCCAGGGGGGGGGAGTGGAACCCCAGCATTTT

J: TRBJ2-7
size: -
length: 14
D: TRBD1
V: TRBV2
CDR3: CASNTRDRACEQYF
DNA: TGTGCCAGCAACACCCGGGACAGGGCCTGCGAGCAGTACTTC

J: TRBJ2-7
size: few
length: 17
D: TRBD2
V: TRBV4-1
CDR3: CASSQEPWLAGVAEQYF
DNA: TGCGCCAGCAGCCAAGAACCGTGGCTAGCGGGAGTTGCCGAGCAGTACTTC

J: TRBJ2-7
size: few
length: 14
D: TRBD1
V: TRBV20-1
CDR3: CSARDTGARREQYF
DNA: TGCAGTGCTAGAGACACAGGGGCAAGACGGGAGCAGTACTTC

J: TRBJ2-2
size: -
length: 15
D: TRBD2
V: TRBV6-1
CDR3: CASSNSGSGTGELFF
DNA: TGTGCCAGCAGTAATAGCGGGAGCGGCACCGGGGAGCTGTTTTTT

J: TRBJ1-1
size: many
length: 15
D: -
V: TRBV7-2
CDR3: CASSMAGTMNTEAFF
DNA: TGTGCCAGCAGCATGGCCGGGACGATGAACACTGAAGCTTTCTTT

J: TRBJ1-5
size: -
length: 16
D: -
V: TRBV20-1
CDR3: CSAGATAGGSNQPQHF
DNA: TGCAGTGCTGGGGCGACAGCCGGGGGTAGCAATCAGCCCCAGCATTTT

J: TRBJ2-7
size: -
length: 13
D: TRBD2
V: TRBV29-1
CDR3: CSVELAGVYEQYF
DNA: TGCAGCGTTGAACTAGCGGGAGTCTACGAGCAGTACTTC

J: TRBJ2-2
size: many
length: 14
D: TRBD1
V: TRBV30
CDR3: CAWTGTGDTGELFF
DNA: TGTGCCTGGACTGGGACAGGGGACACCGGGGAGCTGTTTTTT

J: TRBJ1-1
size: many
length: 14
D: -
V: TRBV5-1
CDR3: CASSLGAGEGEAFF
DNA: TGCGCCAGCAGCTTGGGGGCAGGGGAAGGGGAAGCTTTCTTT

J: TRBJ2-7
size: -
length: 13
D: -
V: TRBV27
CDR3: CASSPHLHHEQYF
DNA: TGTGCCAGCAGTCCCCATCTCCATCACGAGCAGTACTTC

J: TRBJ2-2
size: -
length: 15
D: TRBD2
V: TRBV5-6
CDR3: CAGSLTSVGVGELFF
DNA: TGTGCCGGCAGCCTGACTAGCGTGGGAGTCGGGGAGCTGTTTTTT

J: TRBJ2-7
size: many
length: 13
D: -
V: TRBV18
CDR3: CASSPANPYEQYF
DNA: TGTGCCAGCTCACCGGCAAACCCCTACGAGCAGTACTTC

J: TRBJ2-1
size: -
length: 14
D: TRBD1
V: TRBV24-1
CDR3: CATRGQGTFNEQFF
DNA: TGTGCCACCCGAGGACAGGGGACATTCAATGAGCAGTTCTTC

J: TRBJ2-7
size: few
length: 14
D: -
V: TRBV5-1
CDR3: CASSLEWFPYEQYF
DNA: TGCGCCAGCAGCTTGGAATGGTTCCCCTACGAGCAGTACTTC

J: TRBJ1-6
size: -
length: 15
D: TRBD1
V: TRBV7-6
CDR3: CASSSGQGLNSPLHF
DNA: TGTGCCAGCAGCTCGGGACAGGGGCTTAATTCACCCCTCCACTTT

J: TRBJ1-1
size: many
length: 14
D: -
V: TRBV14
CDR3: CASSQVLANTEAFF
DNA: TGTGCCAGCAGCCAAGTTCTGGCGAACACTGAAGCTTTCTTT

J: TRBJ1-1
size: -
length: 13
D: TRBD1
V: TRBV29-1
CDR3: CSVADRGNTEAFF
DNA: TGCAGCGTCGCGGACAGGGGGAACACTGAAGCTTTCTTT

J: TRBJ2-1
size: -
length: 14
D: -
V: TRBV4-1
CDR3: CASSQEDNYNEQFF
DNA: TGCGCCAGCAGCCAAGAGGACAATTACAATGAGCAGTTCTTC

J: TRBJ2-1
size: many
length: 16
D: TRBD1
V: TRBV27
CDR3: CASSLRFTGGYNEQFF
DNA: TGTGCCAGCAGTCTACGATTTACAGGGGGGTACAATGAGCAGTTCTTC

J: TRBJ1-5
size: -
length: 15
D: -
V: TRBV27
CDR3: CASSSGALSNQPQHF
DNA: TGTGCCAGCAGTTCAGGGGCACTTAGCAATCAGCCCCAGCATTTT

J: TRBJ2-1
size: many
length: 14
D: -
V: TRBV7-9
CDR3: CASSSPTSYNEQFF
DNA: TGTGCCAGCAGCTCACCCACTAGCTACAATGAGCAGTTCTTC

J: TRBJ2-2
size: few
length: 14
D: TRBD2
V: TRBV5-1
CDR3: CASRIAGVAGELFF
DNA: TGCGCCAGCAGGATAGCGGGAGTCGCCGGGGAGCTGTTTTTT

J: TRBJ2-5
size: -
length: 14
D: TRBD2
V: TRBV20-1
CDR3: CSARSPGGPETQYF
DNA: TGCAGTGCTAGATCGCCGGGAGGGCCGGAGACCCAGTACTTC

J: TRBJ1-1
size: many
length: 15
D: -
V: TRBV24-1
CDR3: CATSAQGRRNTEAFF
DNA: TGTGCCACCAGTGCTCAGGGGCGAAGGAACACTGAAGCTTTCTTT

J: TRBJ2-1
size: few
length: 14
D: -
V: TRBV2
CDR3: CANAIASNYNEQFF
DNA: TGTGCCAACGCGATAGCGAGTAACTACAATGAGCAGTTCTTC

J: TRBJ2-6
size: -
length: 15
D: -
V: TRBV12-3/TRBV12-4
CDR3: CATGGGGSGANVLTF
DNA: TGTGCCACCGGGGGTGGTGGGAGCGGGGCCAACGTCCTGACTTTC

J: TRBJ2-1
size: many
length: 16
D: -
V: TRBV28
CDR3: CASPPLSMLELNEQFF
DNA: TGTGCCAGCCCACCCCTAAGCATGCTCGAACTCAATGAGCAGTTCTTC